Below are 17 T cell receptor beta chains sequenced from a single sample in a study of OX40 agonist ivuxolimab in advanced cancers. Assay: immunoSEQ multiplex PCR; the TCRdb copy retains only in-frame clones and omits some. Seen here are about 54,000 clones, under 95% observed once, and the top ten hold about 9.3%. This sample comprised CD4+ or CD8+ T cells sorted from blood, obtained in a trial of the OX40 agonist ivuxolimab. These receptors all come from an adult with an advanced solid tumor such as melanoma, head and neck, liver or kidney cancer.

The genes are TRBV4-2 and TRBJ2-1, with D hard to call. Trimming removed 1 base from V and 11 bases from J, with 9 bases in between. Germline V gene lookup returns CDR1 LGHNA and CDR2 YNFKEQ. The CDR3 runs 12 residues. The CDR3 DNA reads TGTGCCAGCAGCCAAGTTGGAGATAAGCAGTTCTTC. Encoded protein: CASSQVGDKQFF.

This chain connects TRBV5-6 to TRBJ2-7; D remains ambiguous. V dropped 0 bases and J dropped 4 bases, with 11 bases sitting between them. CDR1 and CDR2 (germline): SGHDT, YYEEEE. The CDR3 runs 14 residues. The CDR3: CASSLGQSVYEQYF. The CDR3 nucleotides read TGTGCCAGCAGCTTGGGGCAGAGCGTTTACGAGCAGTACTTC.

The chain links TRBV28 to TRBJ1-2; 7 positions agree with TRBD1. The CDR3 is made up of 14 amino acids. Germline trimming cut 1 base from V and 5 bases from J; bases unmatched to any gene: 4. CDR1 and CDR2 from the germline V gene are MDHEN and SYDVKM. The CDR3 coding sequence is TGTGCCAGCAGTTTATTAGGGACAGTTTATGGCTACACCTTC. This codes for CASSLLGTVYGYTF.

The V call is TRBV11-2, the J call TRBJ1-5; the D is unclear. Germline lookup yields CDR1 SGHAT and CDR2 FQNNGV. V was shortened by 0 bases and J by 7 bases, with 13 bases between the two germline ends. The CDR3 is 15 amino acids. CDR3 nucleotide sequence: TGTGCCAGCAGCTTAGATCCCCGAATCAACCAGCCCCAGCATTTT. Protein sequence: CASSLDPRINQPQHF.

This chain joins TRBV4-2 and TRBJ2-5; D is ambiguous. The DNA matches TRBJ2-7 better at its end, which makes the J call doubtful. CDR3 length equals 14 residues. Germline V lookup: CDR1 LGHNA, CDR2 YNFKEQ. The CDR3 region has the DNA TGTGCCAGCAGCCAAGAGCAAGCCCCCTACGAGCAGTACTTC. It encodes CASSQEQAPYEQYF.

The rearrangement joins TRBV27 to TRBJ2-7; unclear D gene. Trimming cost V 5 bases and J 2 bases, with 19 bases left between them. Germline CDR1 reads MNHEY; CDR2 reads SMNVEV (reference sequence). The CDR3 consists of 16 residues. The CDR3 DNA sequence: TGTGCCAGCAGTACTTTACCTTCGACGGTCGCCTACGAGCAGTACTTC. It codes for CASSTLPSTVAYEQYF.

The rearrangement links TRBV19 to TRBJ2-3; 10 bases align to TRBD1. The CDR3 length is 14 residues. V was clipped by 9 bases and J by 3 bases; unmatched bases: 6. The germline CDR1 and CDR2 sequences are LNHDA and SQIVND (reference sequence). The CDR3 DNA sequence: TGTGCCAGCTCTGGGACAGGGGTTACAGATACGCAGTATTTT. Translated: CASSGTGVTDTQYF.

The DNA of the CDR3 is TGTGCCAGCAGTTTTCCTGTAGGGGGGAAGTATGGCTACACCTTC. Encoded protein: CASSFPVGGKYGYTF. J is TRBJ1-2 and V is TRBV7-9; tentative D call: TRBD1 (6 bases). The CDR3 sequence is 15 residues long. Trimming took off 6 bases at V and 5 bases at J, with 19 bases between the two ends. The germline gives CDR1 SEHNR, CDR2 FQNEAQ (reference sequence).

This clone was seen more than once but under ten times. V gene TRBV6-4 combines with J gene TRBJ2-2, with no clear D. This CDR3 has 14 residues. V shed 2 bases and J shed 5 bases, with 9 bases lying between them. The germline CDR1 and CDR2 sequences are MRHNA and SNTAGT. CDR3 nucleotide sequence: TGTGCCAGCAGTGACAGGGTGTCAACCGGGGAGCTGTTTTTT. Its protein product is CASSDRVSTGELFF.

V gene TRBV9 combines with J gene TRBJ2-1; 10 bases match TRBD2. V was clipped by 3 bases and J by 6 bases; unmatched bases: 12. This CDR3 has 17 amino acids. CDR1 and CDR2 from the germline V gene are SGDLS and YYNGEE. CDR3 nucleotides: TGTGCCAGCAGCGCGGAGGGAGCGGGAGGGTTAGGCAATGAGCAGTTCTTC. It yields the protein CASSAEGAGGLGNEQFF.

The chain carries TRBV7-2 and TRBJ2-7, with 7 nucleotides matching TRBD1. The CDR3 totals 16 residues. Per the germline V gene, CDR1 is SGHTA and CDR2 is FQGNSA. Losses at the gene ends were 1 base for V and 5 bases for J; bases not matched to a gene: 11. In nucleotides, the CDR3 is TGTGCCAGCAGCTTAGAGCCCTCAGGGGGTACCCACGAGCAGTACTTC. Its translation is CASSLEPSGGTHEQYF.

V usage is TRBV11-2 and J usage is TRBJ1-1, with D perhaps matching TRBD1 (6 bases). The CDR3 has 15 residues. Germline assignment: CDR1 SGHAT and CDR2 FQNNGV. The V gene lost 5 bases and the J gene lost 0 bases, with 13 bases spanning the gap. The CDR3 loop is CASSLEGGMNTEAFF. CDR3 coding DNA: TGTGCCAGCAGCCTTGAGGGGGGGATGAACACTGAAGCTTTCTTT.

This clone was seen more than once but under ten times. The V call is TRBV5-4, the J call TRBJ1-1; the D is unclear. The V end lost 0 bases, the J end lost 3 bases, and 6 bases lay between the germline ends. The V gene's germline CDR1 is SGHNT and CDR2 YYREEE (reference sequence). The CDR3 contains 13 residues. CDR3: CASSLARYTEAFF. The CDR3, as DNA: TGTGCCAGCAGCTTGGCTAGATACACTGAAGCTTTCTTT.

The chain links TRBV19 to TRBJ1-1; no firm D call. This CDR3 contains 13 residues. CDR1 and CDR2 (germline): LNHDA, SQIVND (reference sequence). V was clipped by 10 bases and J by 5 bases, with 17 bases between them. This CDR3 reads CATDMGGLTEAFF. In DNA, the CDR3 is TGTGCCACCGATATGGGTGGGTTAACTGAAGCTTTCTTT.

This chain joins TRBV4-1 and TRBJ1-1, with 7 bases identical to TRBD1. V was clipped by 1 base and J by 5 bases; unmatched bases: 4. This CDR3 has 14 residues. Germline assignment: CDR1 MGHRA and CDR2 YSYEKL. Written as DNA, the CDR3 is TGCGCCAGCAGCCAAGCCAGGGGGGATACTGAAGCTTTCTTT. Amino acid sequence: CASSQARGDTEAFF.

The CDR3 DNA sequence: TGTGCCAGCAGCTGGGGAACAGGGGGTGGCTACACCTTC. Translating it yields CASSWGTGGGYTF. The V and J genes are TRBV5-4 and TRBJ1-2; 8 bases are shared with TRBD1. This CDR3 has 13 residues. The germline gives CDR1 SGHNT, CDR2 YYREEE (reference sequence). V gave up 3 bases and J gave up 7 bases; unmatched junction bases: 5.

The chain uses TRBV11-3 and TRBJ2-1; TRBD2 aligns across 15 bases. The V gene end was trimmed by 2 bases and the J gene end by 3 bases; junction bases not matched to a gene: 5. The CDR3 spans 18 residues. Germline loops: CDR1 SGHNT, CDR2 YENEEA. CDR3 in amino acids: CASSLTKGLAGGYNEQFF. The CDR3 nucleotides read TGTGCCAGCAGCTTAACCAAGGGACTAGCGGGAGGCTACAATGAGCAGTTCTTC.